The 8 T cell receptor beta chains reported below all come from one sample, sequenced in a study of cytomegalovirus exposure and HLA in healthy donors. Both 60 Vbeta primers and 13 Jbeta primers went into the PCR. The table came from immunoSEQ multiplex PCR; TCRdb's copy has only in-frame clones and leaves some out. The profile shows roughly 200,000 clones, 75% to 90% of them singletons. Sequencing was carried out using PBMCs. These receptors all come from a woman aged 30 to 39 in good health and CMV-seronegative.

J is TRBJ1-1 and V is TRBV5-5; weak D call: TRBD1 (6 bases). CDR1 SGHKS and CDR2 YYEKEE come from the germline V gene (reference sequence). Trimming pared 1 base from V and 0 bases from J, leaving 7 bases between. The CDR3 consists of 14 residues. DNA of the CDR3: TGTGCCAGCAGCTTGAGGGACATGAACACTGAAGCTTTCTTT. Translated, it gives CASSLRDMNTEAFF.

The rearrangement joins TRBV6-1 to TRBJ1-2; 7 nucleotides align to TRBD1. V trimming: 6 bases; J trimming: 4 bases; junction bases outside the gene matches: 11. Germline V CDR1 and CDR2: MNHNS, SASEGT. There are 15 residues in the CDR3. The CDR3 reads CASRLQGTPTYGYTF. The CDR3 region has the DNA TGTGCCAGCAGATTACAGGGGACCCCTACCTATGGCTACACCTTC.

This clone has a handful of counts. The chain couples TRBV15 to TRBJ2-2; D is perhaps TRBD1 (6 bases). Trimming shortened V by 0 bases and J by 7 bases, and 12 bases separated the two germline ends. The CDR3 covers 15 residues. Germline lookup yields CDR1 LNHNV and CDR2 YYDKDF (reference sequence). Here the CDR3 DNA reads TGTGCCACCAGCAGAGATCTGGGGGCAGGCGGGGAGCTGTTTTTT. It encodes CATSRDLGAGGELFF.

This clone was recorded only once. The chain recombines TRBV29-1 with TRBJ2-7, with 8 bases lining up with TRBD2. J lost 5 bases, V lost 7 bases, and 4 bases had no gene match. Germline lookup yields CDR1 SQVTM and CDR2 ANQGSEA. The CDR3 is 11 amino acids. The CDR3 here is CSASGGDEQYF. The CDR3, as DNA: TGCAGCGCCTCGGGGGGGGACGAGCAGTACTTC.

The rearrangement joins TRBV2 to TRBJ1-3, with D possibly matching TRBD1 (6 bases). The CDR3 spans 16 residues. Trimming stripped 5 bases from V and 0 bases from J, with 14 bases between. In germline, CDR1 is SNHLY, CDR2 FYNNEI. The CDR3 DNA reads TGTGCCAGCAGTATCCGACAGGCAATCTCTGGAAACACCATATATTTT. Encoded protein: CASSIRQAISGNTIYF.

The chain carries TRBV29-1 and TRBJ2-2; 10 bases map to TRBD2. J gave up 1 base and V 5 bases, and 4 bases lay outside the gene matches. From germline, CDR1 is SQVTM and CDR2 ANQGSEA. The CDR3 runs to 15 residues. The CDR3: CSVWLAGENTGELFF. The CDR3 nucleotides read TGCAGCGTTTGGCTAGCGGGGGAGAACACCGGGGAGCTGTTTTTT.

This clone was found once. This chain links TRBV27 with TRBJ2-1; TRBD2 aligns across 9 bases. The CDR3 consists of 18 residues. CDR1 and CDR2 from the germline V gene are MNHEY and SMNVEV (reference sequence). V shed 6 bases, J shed 2 bases, and the junction held 14 bases outside the gene matches. The CDR3 bases are TGTGCCAGCAGCCGACAACGAGAAATAGCGGGGGCCTACAATGAGCAGTTCTTC. Translating gives CASSRQREIAGAYNEQFF.

The chain recombines TRBV7-9 with TRBJ1-4; perhaps TRBD1 as D (6 bases). Trimming removed 5 bases at V and 8 bases at J, with 18 bases between. Germline assignment: CDR1 SEHNR and CDR2 FQNEAQ (reference sequence). CDR3 length: 15 residues. CDR3 DNA: TGTGCCAGCAGCCGATCCCAGGGGATTGAAGAAAAACTGTTTTTT. This codes for CASSRSQGIEEKLFF. The complete variable domain, with remaining parts taken from reference TRBV7-9 and TRBJ1-4, reads DTGVSQNPRHKITKRGQNVTFRCDPISEHNRLYWYRQTLGQGPEFLTYFQNEAQLEKSRLLSDRFSAERPKGSFSTLEIQRTEQGDSAMYLCASSRSQGIEEKLFFGSGTQLSVL.